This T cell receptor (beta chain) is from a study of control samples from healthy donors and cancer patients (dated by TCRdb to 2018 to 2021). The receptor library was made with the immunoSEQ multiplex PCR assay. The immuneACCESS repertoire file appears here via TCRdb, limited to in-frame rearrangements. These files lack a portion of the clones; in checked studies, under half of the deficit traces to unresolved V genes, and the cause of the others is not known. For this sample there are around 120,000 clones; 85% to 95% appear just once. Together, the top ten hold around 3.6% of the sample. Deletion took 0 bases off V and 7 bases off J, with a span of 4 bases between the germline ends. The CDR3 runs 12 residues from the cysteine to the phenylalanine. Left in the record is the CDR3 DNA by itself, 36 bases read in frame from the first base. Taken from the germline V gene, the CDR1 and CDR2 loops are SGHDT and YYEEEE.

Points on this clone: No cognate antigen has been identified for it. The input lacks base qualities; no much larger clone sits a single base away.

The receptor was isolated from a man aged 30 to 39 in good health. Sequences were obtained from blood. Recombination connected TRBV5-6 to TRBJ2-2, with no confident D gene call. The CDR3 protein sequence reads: CASSLGNGELFF. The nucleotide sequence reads TGTGCCAGCAGCTTGGGTAACGGGGAGCTGTTTTTT.